The 5 T cell receptor beta chains below come from one sample, sequenced in a study of metastatic and nonmetastatic thyroid tumors. Thyroid surgery had not been preceded by any treatment in any patient. TCRdb re-processed the PCR reads through MiXCR. This table holds tens of thousands of clones, under 5% found once. Sequencing was performed on blood. These receptors originate from a female donor with papillary thyroid cancer or a benign thyroid nodule (not recorded which). Some clones in this sample may be carry-over from other donors' samples.

The chain is built from TRBV5-1 and TRBJ2-3; D gene unclear. V was cut by 5 bases and J by 0 bases, with 7 bases left in between. This CDR3 is 13 amino acids long. CDR1 and CDR2 (germline): SGHRS, YFSETQ. CDR3 DNA sequence: TGCGCCAGCAGACCGGAGAGCACAGATACGCAGTATTTT. As protein: CASRPESTDTQYF. Using reference TRBV5-1 and TRBJ2-3 for the parts outside the CDR3, the full variable domain is KAGVTQTPRYLIKTRGQQVTLSCSPISGHRSVSWYQQTPGQGLQFLFEYFSETQRNKGNFPGRFSGRQFSNSRSEMNVSTLELGDSALYLCASRPESTDTQYFGPGTRLTVL.

This clone was seen at least ten times. CDR3 bases: TGTGCCAGCATGGTGACAGGGCAAAAAGGCGGGGAGCTGTTTTTT. Protein: CASMVTGQKGGELFF. This rearrangement joins TRBV6-1 to TRBJ2-2, with 7 positions matching TRBD1. Unmatched junction bases numbered 12, after V lost 7 bases and J lost 7 bases. CDR1 is MNHNS, CDR2 SASEGT, per germline. This CDR3 region has 15 residues.

This clone was observed at least ten times. This chain connects TRBV2 to TRBJ1-5; 7 nucleotides line up with TRBD1. This CDR3 has 17 amino acids. V dropped 4 bases and J dropped 9; count of bases not matched to a gene: 18. The germline V gene has CDR1 SNHLY and CDR2 FYNNEI. The CDR3, as DNA: TGTGCCAGCAGTGTTTCCTATGTACAGGGGCCGAAGACGCCCCAGCATTTT. It yields the protein CASSVSYVQGPKTPQHF.

As regards this clone: With a much larger clone just one base away, this may be a read error. V gene TRBV28 combines with J gene TRBJ2-4, with D possibly being TRBD2 (5 bases). This CDR3 has 15 residues. Trimming pared 3 bases from V and 4 bases from J, leaving 13 bases between. The germline V gene has CDR1 MDHEN and CDR2 SYDVKM. CDR3 in DNA: TGTGCCAGCAGTTTGGATATCGGGGTTAAAAACATTCAGTACTTC. This sequence encodes CASSLDIGVKNIQYF.

This clone was picked up many times. The chain combines TRBV11-2 with TRBJ2-3; D call uncertain. V shed 4 bases and J shed 6 bases, with 23 bases lying between them. The CDR3 sequence is 17 residues long. Per germline, CDR1 SGHAT and CDR2 FQNNGV. This CDR3 is CASSSWGRSRSRDTQYF. For the CDR3, the DNA is TGTGCCAGCAGCTCCTGGGGTCGGAGTCGGTCGCGGGATACGCAGTATTTT.